This paragraph covers one T cell receptor beta chain sequence. What it binds is unknown. These data are taken from a study of shared clonotypes between healthy human individuals. As for the study in general: Those who served as donors were a couple of women and three men between the ages of 18 and 49.

Produced via immunoSEQ multiplex PCR; TCRdb's table is partial and in-frame only. The sample has roughly 2 million clones; 85% to 95% are singletons. This CDR3 has 17 residues. The germline V gene has CDR1 SEHNR and CDR2 FQNEAQ (reference sequence). V lost 0 bases and J lost 5, with 14 bases in between. General study results and limits: Generally, estimated richness proved larger in naive subsets than it did in memory subsets.

The rearrangement joins TRBV7-9 to TRBJ1-6, with no clear D. This TCR came from a young man in good health. Source material: naive CD4+ T cells sorted from blood. Subset defined: CD45RA+ positively selected. In DNA form, the CDR3 reads TGTGCCAGCAGCTTAGCGCTCCAGGTTTCGCATAATTCACCCCTCCACTTT. Translated, it gives CASSLALQVSHNSPLHF.